This T cell receptor (beta chain) was observed in a study of cytomegalovirus exposure and HLA in healthy donors. Study observations and caveats: In vitro confirmation showed three CMV-associated chains to be CMV antigen specific.

As regards this clone: Its antigen is not identified.

CDR1 is GTSNPN and CDR2 is SVGIG in the germline V gene (reference sequence). Between the trimmed V and J ends, which lost 0 bases and 3 bases, there was a span of 12 bases. The CDR3 length is 14 residues. Assay: immunoSEQ multiplex PCR; the TCRdb copy retains only in-frame clones and omits some. Altogether about 69,000 clones are present, less than 95% being singletons, with the ten largest covering 0.9% to 1.2%. The sample consisted of PBMCs. The clonotype originates from a woman aged 18-30 years in good health and CMV-seronegative. The chain uses TRBV30 and TRBJ2-7; D uncertain. In DNA form, the CDR3 reads TGTGCCTGGAGTGTATTGGGCCAAAACTACGAGCAGTACTTC. Translated: CAWSVLGQNYEQYF.